This TCR beta chain was found in a study of control samples from healthy donors and cancer patients. Trimming removed 0 bases at V and 0 bases at J, with 7 bases between. CDR1 and CDR2 (germline): SGHRS, YFSETQ. This CDR3 region has 15 residues. Repertoires were generated with immunoSEQ multiplex PCR, while TCRdb's copy carries only in-frame clones and drops some. The data show more than 100,000 clones, roughly 90% seen once. The V gene is TRBV5-1, the J gene TRBJ1-3; no firm D call. The sequenced sample was PBMCs. The TCR was taken from a man aged 50-60 years with head and neck cancer. In DNA, the CDR3 is TGCGCCAGCAGCTTGGAGAGTAACTCTGGAAACACCATATATTTT. Translating gives CASSLESNSGNTIYF.